What follows describes a single T cell receptor beta chain. This record comes from a study of blood T cell repertoires in COVID-19. Study-wide background: The samples span acute and convalescent COVID-19 from the United States, Italy and Spain. T cells, B-cell-depleted T cells, or PBMCs supplied cDNA or gDNA.

Original analysis: Amplification of reference gene primers provided the estimated nucleated cell counts. The data were produced by immunoSEQ multiplex PCR, yet TCRdb's version contains in-frame clones alone and is incomplete. V, J and clone size derive from that table, while D and trimming were established from the DNA sequence. The table shows 140,000 to 150,000 clones, with approximately 80% occurring only once. Germline-derived CDR1 and CDR2 are SEHNR and FQNEAQ (reference sequence). Trimming cost V 4 bases and J 5 bases; bases outside gene matches: 9. The CDR3 length is 15 residues. The V call is TRBV7-9, the J call TRBJ1-2; 8 bases match TRBD1. The receptor was derived from a middle-aged woman with active or convalescent COVID-19. The sample consisted of peripheral blood. The chain's CDR3 is CASSSGQGGYYGYTF. The CDR3 coding sequence is TGTGCCAGCAGCTCCGGACAGGGAGGATATTATGGCTACACCTTC.